This record covers a single T cell receptor beta chain. Its target is not known. CDR1 and CDR2 (germline): LNHDA, SQIVND (reference sequence). Trimming cost V 6 bases and J 8 bases, with 14 bases left between them. CDR3 length: 13 amino acids. This entry belongs to a study of graft-versus-host responses after intestinal transplantation. Study-wide context: Recipients were given multivisceral, liver-intestinal, or isolated intestinal transplants. Tacrolimus plus steroids were given to all recipients for roughly 3 years, preceded by anti-thymocyte globulin induction.

Libraries were prepared by immunoSEQ multiplex PCR; TCRdb keeps only in-frame clonotypes and omits some of them. The data hold fewer than 90,000 clones, with about 94% observed a single time. Study results and limitations: Peak circulating GvH clone levels tracked with early post-transplant HvG declines. GvH clones were found in recipient marrow; some appeared first in ileum or blood.

This clonotype originated in a human donor who was the organ donor for an intestinal transplant. The chain couples TRBV19 to TRBJ2-1; maybe TRBD1 (6 bases). The material sequenced was unstimulated CD4+ T cells sorted from spleen or lymph node cells, taken before transplant. The CDR3 sequence: CASRNQGWDEQFF. For the CDR3, the DNA is TGTGCCAGTAGGAACCAGGGGTGGGATGAGCAGTTCTTC.